Presented here are 8 T cell receptor beta chains from one specimen sequenced in a study of radiotherapy plus CTLA-4 blockade in lung cancer. Method: immunoSEQ multiplex PCR; TCRdb's copy keeps in-frame clones and lacks some. The sample has tens of thousands of clones; less than 90% are singletons. This specimen was peripheral blood, taken from a patient treated with radiotherapy plus ipilimumab. The receptors shown here come from a human donor with non-small cell lung cancer who had stable disease on radiotherapy plus ipilimumab.

The chain carries TRBV10-3 and TRBJ2-7; D perhaps matches TRBD2 (7 bases). V gave up 4 bases and J gave up 1 base, with 17 bases separating them. The CDR3 loop spans 16 amino acids. Germline-derived CDR1 and CDR2 are ENHRY and SYGVKD. CDR3 sequence: CAISVGGRELSYEQYF. DNA of the CDR3: TGTGCCATCAGTGTCGGGGGGCGGGAGTTGTCCTACGAGCAGTACTTC.

Remarks on this clone: The sample holds other DNA sequences that translate to the same CDR3. This rearrangement joins TRBV28 to TRBJ1-2; no reliable D call. The CDR3 length is 14 residues. The V gene's germline CDR1 is MDHEN and CDR2 SYDVKM. V was trimmed by 8 bases and J by 4 bases, leaving 17 bases between them. Here the CDR3 DNA reads TGTGCCAGCCTTCCCCAGACGGCTAGCTATGGCTACACCTTC. As protein: CASLPQTASYGYTF.

In this sample, this clone turned up a few times. This chain uses TRBV4-1 with TRBJ2-7; a possible D gene is TRBD2 (6 bases). V was pared by 3 bases and J by 2 bases, with 17 bases between. Germline V gene data show CDR1 as MGHRA and CDR2 as YSYEKL. The CDR3 extends over 16 amino acids. CDR3 region: CASSQGGGGAPYEQYF. The CDR3 nucleotides are TGCGCCAGCAGCCAGGGGGGAGGAGGGGCCCCCTACGAGCAGTACTTC.

This chain joins TRBV15 and TRBJ1-4, with TRBD1 identical over 8 bases. This CDR3 comprises 15 residues. Germline V gene sequence: CDR1 LNHNV, CDR2 YYDKDF (reference sequence). With V trimmed by 0 bases and J by 6 bases, 3 bases remained unmatched. The CDR3 bases are TGTGCCACCAGCAGAGATTTGGACAGGGATGAAAAACTGTTTTTT. This encodes CATSRDLDRDEKLFF.

The rearrangement joins TRBV5-1 to TRBJ2-5; 11 bases agree with TRBD2. CDR3 length: 15 residues. Germline V gene sequence: CDR1 SGHRS, CDR2 YFSETQ. V lost 0 bases and J lost 5; bases outside the gene matches: 3. DNA of the CDR3: TGCGCCAGCAGCTTGGTACTAGCGGGGGAGGAGACCCAGTACTTC. Translation: CASSLVLAGEETQYF.

The chain uses TRBV5-1 and TRBJ2-1; 7 nucleotides agree with TRBD1. The CDR3 covers 16 residues. From germline, CDR1 is SGHRS and CDR2 YFSETQ. Trimming took 5 bases from V and 4 from J; bases not matched to a gene: 12. CDR3 region: CASRRQGQGSYNEQFF. DNA of the CDR3: TGCGCCAGCAGAAGACAGGGCCAAGGGTCTTACAATGAGCAGTTCTTC.

About this clone: Within the sample, other DNA sequences also encode this same CDR3. The chain links TRBV5-1 to TRBJ2-2, with D possibly TRBD1 on 6 matching bases. V was shortened by 4 bases and J by 1 base, with 11 bases between the two germline ends. The CDR3 length is 15 residues. Germline CDR1 reads SGHRS; CDR2 reads YFSETQ. The CDR3 spells CASSTGQRNTGELFF. CDR3 nucleotides: TGCGCCAGCAGCACTGGACAGAGGAACACCGGGGAGCTGTTTTTT.

This clone occurred once. The chain combines TRBV25-1 with TRBJ2-2; tentative D call: TRBD2 (6 bases). V lost 0 bases to trimming and J lost 5 bases, with 13 bases between them. The V gene's germline CDR1 is MGHDK and CDR2 SYGVNS. This CDR3 has 16 amino acids. CDR3 bases: TGTGCCAGCAGTGAATATACGGGAGTATTGACCGGGGAGCTGTTTTTT. Amino acids: CASSEYTGVLTGELFF.